This TCR beta chain comes out of a study of T-cell reconstitution after alpha-beta-depleted transplantation in children. Study findings and constraints: Elevated TCRbeta diversity at day 60 was traced, in some patients, to surviving recipient T cells and thymic progenitors. Roughly two months post-transplant, alpha-beta T cells reportedly originated from several hundred graft clones that had expanded.

The CDR3 is 12 residues long. V lost 8 bases, J lost 5 bases, and 10 bases lay in between. Germline lookup yields CDR1 MNHEY and CDR2 SVGAGI. As regards this clonotype: The target antigen is unknown.

Molecular barcoding with unique molecular identifiers was used for the TCRbeta library. Each CDR3 protein gets one entry after TCRdb re-called the PCR reads with MiXCR. The data contain around 800,000 distinct CDR3 sequences, approximately 15% of them singletons. The TCR comes from a male patient between 5 and 17 years old who had a stem cell transplant for acute lymphoblastic leukemia, so the T cells may come from the graft donor. The chain has TRBV6-5 and TRBJ2-4; D is possibly TRBD1 (5 bases). The sequencing here drew on PBMCs, mostly from graft donor cells, taken 360 days after TCRalphabeta/CD19-depleted stem cell transplant. The CDR3: CASGVGENIQYF. CDR3 DNA: TGTGCCAGCGGAGTAGGGGAAAACATTCAGTACTTC.